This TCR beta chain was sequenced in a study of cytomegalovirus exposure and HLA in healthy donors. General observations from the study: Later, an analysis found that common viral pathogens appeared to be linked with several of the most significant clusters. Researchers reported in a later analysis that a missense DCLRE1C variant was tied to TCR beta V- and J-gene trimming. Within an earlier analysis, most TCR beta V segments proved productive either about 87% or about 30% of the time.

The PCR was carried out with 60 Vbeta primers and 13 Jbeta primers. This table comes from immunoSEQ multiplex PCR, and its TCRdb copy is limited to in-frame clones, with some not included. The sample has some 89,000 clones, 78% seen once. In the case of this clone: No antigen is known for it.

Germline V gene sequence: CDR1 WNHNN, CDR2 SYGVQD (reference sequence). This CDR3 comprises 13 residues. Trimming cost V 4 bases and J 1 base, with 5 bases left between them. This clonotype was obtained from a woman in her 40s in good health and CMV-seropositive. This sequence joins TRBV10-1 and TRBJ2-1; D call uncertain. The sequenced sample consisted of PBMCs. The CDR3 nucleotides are TGCGCCAGCAGTGGCGAGTCCTACAATGAGCAGTTCTTC. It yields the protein CASSGESYNEQFF.